This T cell receptor (beta chain) is drawn from a study of shared clonotypes between healthy human individuals. The ends were cut back, 4 bases at V and 2 bases at J, with 11 bases in the middle. Germline CDR1 and CDR2: SNHLY and FYNNEI. There are 15 residues in the CDR3. Naivety among CD8 cells was defined by CD45RO negativity and positive CCR7 selection, thereby excluding terminally differentiated effector memory CD45RA+ cells. The assay was immunoSEQ multiplex PCR, and TCRdb's table has in-frame clones only and misses some. Of some 2 million clones in the sample, 85% to 95% were seen once. The chain couples TRBV2 to TRBJ1-4; D is perhaps TRBD1 (6 bases). The TCR was taken from a man in his late teens or twenties in good health. The specimen was naive CD8+ T cells sorted from blood. CDR3 amino acids: CASSAWTVTNEKLFF. CDR3 coding DNA: TGTGCCAGCAGTGCCTGGACAGTGACTAATGAAAAACTGTTTTTT.